This entry is about one TCR beta chain. V was shortened by 7 bases and J by 3 bases, with 16 bases between the two germline ends. This CDR3 is built from 14 residues. CDR1 is SQVTM and CDR2 is ANQGSEA in the germline V gene. Here immunoSEQ multiplex PCR was the method, and the copy in TCRdb shows in-frame clones only, minus some. Found here are tens of thousands of clones, roughly 80% of them singletons; the top ten hold around 2.3%. The data belong to a study of OX40 agonist ivuxolimab in advanced cancers. The sample was CD4+ or CD8+ T cells sorted from blood, taken in a trial of the OX40 agonist ivuxolimab. This chain uses TRBV29-1 with TRBJ2-1; weak D call: TRBD1 (6 bases). This receptor was taken from an adult with an advanced solid tumor such as melanoma, head and neck, liver or kidney cancer. The CDR3 bases are TGCAGCGCTCACGGGACAAACTACTACAATGAGCAGTTCTTC. It encodes CSAHGTNYYNEQFF.